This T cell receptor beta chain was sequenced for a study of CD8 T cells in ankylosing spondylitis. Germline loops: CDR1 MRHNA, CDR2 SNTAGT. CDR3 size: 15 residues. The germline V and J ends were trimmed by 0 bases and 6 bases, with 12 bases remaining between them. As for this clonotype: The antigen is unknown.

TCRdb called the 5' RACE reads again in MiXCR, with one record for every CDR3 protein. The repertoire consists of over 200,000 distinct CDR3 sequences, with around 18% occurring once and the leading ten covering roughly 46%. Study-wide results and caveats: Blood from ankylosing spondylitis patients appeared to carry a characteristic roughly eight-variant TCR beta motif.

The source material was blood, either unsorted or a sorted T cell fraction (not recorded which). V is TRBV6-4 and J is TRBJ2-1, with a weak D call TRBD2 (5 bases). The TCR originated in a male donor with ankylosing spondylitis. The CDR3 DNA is TGTGCCAGCAGTGACTCGCGAGGGAGCAGCAATGAGCAGTTCTTC. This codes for CASSDSRGSSNEQFF.